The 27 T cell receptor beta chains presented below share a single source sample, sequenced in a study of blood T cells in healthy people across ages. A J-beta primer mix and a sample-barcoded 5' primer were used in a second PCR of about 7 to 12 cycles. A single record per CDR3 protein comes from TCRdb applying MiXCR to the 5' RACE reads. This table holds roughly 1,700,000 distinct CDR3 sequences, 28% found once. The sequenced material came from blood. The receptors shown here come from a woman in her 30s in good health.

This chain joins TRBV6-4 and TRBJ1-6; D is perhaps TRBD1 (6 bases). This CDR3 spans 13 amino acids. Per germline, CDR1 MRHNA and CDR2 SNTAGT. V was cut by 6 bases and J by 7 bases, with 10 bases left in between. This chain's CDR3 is CASRDSLNSPLHF. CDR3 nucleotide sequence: TGTGCCAGCAGGGACAGCCTAAATTCACCCCTCCACTTT.

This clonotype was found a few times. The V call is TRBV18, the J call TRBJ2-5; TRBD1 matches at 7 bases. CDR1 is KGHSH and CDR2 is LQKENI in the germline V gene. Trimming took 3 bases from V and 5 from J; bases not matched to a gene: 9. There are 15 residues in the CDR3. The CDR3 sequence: CASSPSRQGLETQYF. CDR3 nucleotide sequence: TGTGCCAGCTCACCCTCTCGACAGGGTTTGGAGACCCAGTACTTC.

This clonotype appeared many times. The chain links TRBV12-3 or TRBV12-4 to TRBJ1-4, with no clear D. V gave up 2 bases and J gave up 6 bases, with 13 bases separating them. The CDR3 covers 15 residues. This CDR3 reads CASSLSWEPDEKLFF. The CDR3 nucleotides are TGTGCCAGCAGTTTATCTTGGGAGCCGGATGAAAAACTGTTTTTT.

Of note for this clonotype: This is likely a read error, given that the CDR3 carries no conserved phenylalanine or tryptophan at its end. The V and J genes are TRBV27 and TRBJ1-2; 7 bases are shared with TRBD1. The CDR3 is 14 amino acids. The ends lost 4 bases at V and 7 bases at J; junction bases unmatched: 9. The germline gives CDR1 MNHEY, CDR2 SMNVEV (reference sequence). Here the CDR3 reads CASSSRQGAPGYTY. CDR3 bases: TGTGCCAGCAGTTCTAGACAGGGTGCACCTGGCTACACCTAC.

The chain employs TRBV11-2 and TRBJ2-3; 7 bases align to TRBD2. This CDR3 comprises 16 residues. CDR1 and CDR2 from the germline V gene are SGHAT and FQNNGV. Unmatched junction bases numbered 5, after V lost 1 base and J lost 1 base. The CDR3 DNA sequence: TGTGCCAGCAGCTTAGTTGTGGGGGGGGGCACAGATACGCAGTATTTT. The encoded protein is CASSLVVGGGTDTQYF.

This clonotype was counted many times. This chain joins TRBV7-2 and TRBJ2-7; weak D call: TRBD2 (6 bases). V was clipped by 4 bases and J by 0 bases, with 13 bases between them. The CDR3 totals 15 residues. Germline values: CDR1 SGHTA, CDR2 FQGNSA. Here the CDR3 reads CASSSEGSNSYEQYF. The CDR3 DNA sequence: TGTGCCAGCAGCTCGGAGGGCAGTAACTCCTACGAGCAGTACTTC. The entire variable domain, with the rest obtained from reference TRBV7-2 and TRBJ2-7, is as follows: GAGVSQSPSNKVTEKGKDVELRCDPISGHTALYWYRQSLGQGLEFLIYFQGNSAPDKSGLPSDRFSAERTGGSVSTLTIQRTQQEDSAVYLCASSSEGSNSYEQYFGPGTRLTVT.

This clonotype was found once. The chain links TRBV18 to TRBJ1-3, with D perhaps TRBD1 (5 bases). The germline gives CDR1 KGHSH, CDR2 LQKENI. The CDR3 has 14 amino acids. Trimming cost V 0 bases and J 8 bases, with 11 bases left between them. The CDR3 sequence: CASSPPVGAHTIYF. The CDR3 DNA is TGTGCCAGCTCACCACCGGTAGGGGCTCACACCATATATTTT.

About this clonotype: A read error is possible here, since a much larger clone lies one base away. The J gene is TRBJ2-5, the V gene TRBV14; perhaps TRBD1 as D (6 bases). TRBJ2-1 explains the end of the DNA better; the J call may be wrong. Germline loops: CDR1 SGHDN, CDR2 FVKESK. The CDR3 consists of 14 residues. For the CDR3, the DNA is TGTGCCAGCAGCCTAAACAGGGCGCAAGAGACCCAGTTCTTC. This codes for CASSLNRAQETQFF.

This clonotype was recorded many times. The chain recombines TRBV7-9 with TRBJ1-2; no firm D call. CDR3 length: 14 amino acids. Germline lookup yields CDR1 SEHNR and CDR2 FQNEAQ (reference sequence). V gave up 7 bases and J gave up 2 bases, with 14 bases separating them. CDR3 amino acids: CASTSGRPNYGYTF. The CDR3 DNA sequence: TGTGCCAGCACCTCCGGGAGACCCAACTATGGCTACACCTTC.

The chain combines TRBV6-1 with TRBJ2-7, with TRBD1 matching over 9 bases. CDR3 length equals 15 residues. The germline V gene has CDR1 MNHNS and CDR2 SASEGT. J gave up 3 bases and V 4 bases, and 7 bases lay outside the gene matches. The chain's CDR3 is CASSAPDRGIYEQYF. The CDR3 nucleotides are TGTGCCAGCAGTGCACCGGACAGGGGTATCTACGAGCAGTACTTC.

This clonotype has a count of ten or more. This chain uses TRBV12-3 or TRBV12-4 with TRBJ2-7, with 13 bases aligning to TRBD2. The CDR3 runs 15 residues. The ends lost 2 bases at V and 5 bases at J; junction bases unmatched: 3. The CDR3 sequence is CASSLWTSGSNEQYF. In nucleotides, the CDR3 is TGTGCCAGCAGTTTATGGACTAGCGGGAGTAACGAGCAGTACTTC.

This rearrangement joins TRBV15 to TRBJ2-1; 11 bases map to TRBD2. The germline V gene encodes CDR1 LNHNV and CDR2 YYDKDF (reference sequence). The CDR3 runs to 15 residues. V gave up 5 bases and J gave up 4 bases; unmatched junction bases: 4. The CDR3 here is CATSLRTSGYNEQFF. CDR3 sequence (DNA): TGTGCCACCAGCCTCCGGACTAGCGGGTACAATGAGCAGTTCTTC.

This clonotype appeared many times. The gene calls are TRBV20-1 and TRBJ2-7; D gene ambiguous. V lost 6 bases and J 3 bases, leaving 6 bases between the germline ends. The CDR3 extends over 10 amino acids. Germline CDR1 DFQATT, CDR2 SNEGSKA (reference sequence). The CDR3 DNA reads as TGCAGTGCCCTGGACTACGAGCAGTACTTC. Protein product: CSALDYEQYF.

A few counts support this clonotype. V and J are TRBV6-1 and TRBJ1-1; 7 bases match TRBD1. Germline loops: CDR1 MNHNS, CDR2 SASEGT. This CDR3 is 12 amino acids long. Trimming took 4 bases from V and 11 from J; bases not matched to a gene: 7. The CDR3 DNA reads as TGTGCCAGCAGTGGACGGACAGGTGAGGCTTTCTTT. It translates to CASSGRTGEAFF.

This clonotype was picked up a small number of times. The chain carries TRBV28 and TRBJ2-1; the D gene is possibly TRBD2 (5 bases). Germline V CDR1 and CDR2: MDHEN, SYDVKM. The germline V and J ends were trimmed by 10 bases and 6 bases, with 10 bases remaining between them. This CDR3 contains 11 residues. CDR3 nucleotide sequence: TGTGCCACTCGGGGTTTCAATGAGCAGTTCTTC. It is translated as CATRGFNEQFF.

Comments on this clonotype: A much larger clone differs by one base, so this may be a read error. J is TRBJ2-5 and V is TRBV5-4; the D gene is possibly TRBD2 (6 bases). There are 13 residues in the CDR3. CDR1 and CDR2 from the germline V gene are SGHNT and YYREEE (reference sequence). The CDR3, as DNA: TGTGTCAGCAGCCCCGCGGGGCAAGAGACCCAGTACTTC. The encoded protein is CVSSPAGQETQYF.

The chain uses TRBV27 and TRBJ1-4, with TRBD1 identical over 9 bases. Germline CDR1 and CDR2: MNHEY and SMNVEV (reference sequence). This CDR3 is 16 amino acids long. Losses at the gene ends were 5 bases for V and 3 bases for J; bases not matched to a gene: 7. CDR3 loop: CASSPGQGRANEKLFF. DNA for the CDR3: TGTGCCAGCAGTCCCGGACAGGGGAGGGCTAATGAAAAACTGTTTTTT. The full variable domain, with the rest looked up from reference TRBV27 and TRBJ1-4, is EAQVTQNPRYLITVTGKKLTVTCSQNMNHEYMSWYRQDPGLGLRQIYYSMNVEVTDKGDVPEGYKVSRKEKRNFPLILESPSPNQTSLYFCASSPGQGRANEKLFFGSGTQLSVL.

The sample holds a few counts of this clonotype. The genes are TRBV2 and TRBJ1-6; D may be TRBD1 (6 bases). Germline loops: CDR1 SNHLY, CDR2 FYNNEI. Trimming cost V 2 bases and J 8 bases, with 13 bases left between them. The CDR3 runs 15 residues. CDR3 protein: CASSELSRGDSPLHF. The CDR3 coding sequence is TGTGCCAGCAGTGAATTGTCCAGGGGCGATTCACCCCTCCACTTT.

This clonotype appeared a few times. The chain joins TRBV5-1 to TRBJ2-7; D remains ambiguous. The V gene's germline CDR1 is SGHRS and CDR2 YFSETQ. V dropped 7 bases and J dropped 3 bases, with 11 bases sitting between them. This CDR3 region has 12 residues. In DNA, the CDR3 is TGCGCCAGCGCCAACGACATCTACGAGCAGTACTTC. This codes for CASANDIYEQYF.

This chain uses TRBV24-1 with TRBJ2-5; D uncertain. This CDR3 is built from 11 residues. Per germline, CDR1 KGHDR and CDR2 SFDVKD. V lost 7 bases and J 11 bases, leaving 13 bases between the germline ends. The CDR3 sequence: CATSRRYGQYF. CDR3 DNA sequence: TGTGCCACCAGCCGCAGGTACGGGCAGTACTTC.

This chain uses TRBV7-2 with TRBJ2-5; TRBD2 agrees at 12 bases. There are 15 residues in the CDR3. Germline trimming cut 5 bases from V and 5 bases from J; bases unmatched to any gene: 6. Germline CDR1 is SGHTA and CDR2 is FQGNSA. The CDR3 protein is CASSQRLAGVETQYF. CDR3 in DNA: TGTGCCAGCAGCCAAAGACTAGCGGGAGTGGAGACCCAGTACTTC.

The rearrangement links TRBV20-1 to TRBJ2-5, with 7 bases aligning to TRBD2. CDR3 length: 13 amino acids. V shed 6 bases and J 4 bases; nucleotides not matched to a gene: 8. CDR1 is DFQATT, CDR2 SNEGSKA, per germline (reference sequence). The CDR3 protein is CSAPGGDGETQYF. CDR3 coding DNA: TGCAGTGCCCCTGGGGGGGATGGAGAGACCCAGTACTTC.

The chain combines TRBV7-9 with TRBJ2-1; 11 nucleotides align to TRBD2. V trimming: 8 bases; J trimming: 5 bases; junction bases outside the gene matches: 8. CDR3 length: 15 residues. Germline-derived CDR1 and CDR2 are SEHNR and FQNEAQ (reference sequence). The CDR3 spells CASGPTSGEHNEQFF. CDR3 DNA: TGTGCCAGCGGACCGACTAGCGGGGAACACAATGAGCAGTTCTTC.

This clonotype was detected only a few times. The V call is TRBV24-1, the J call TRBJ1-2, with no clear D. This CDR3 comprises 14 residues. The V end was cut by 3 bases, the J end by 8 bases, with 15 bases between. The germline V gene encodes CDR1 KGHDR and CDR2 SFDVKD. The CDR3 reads CATSDRTAFGGYTF. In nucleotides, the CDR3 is TGTGCCACCAGTGATCGGACCGCGTTTGGGGGCTACACCTTC.

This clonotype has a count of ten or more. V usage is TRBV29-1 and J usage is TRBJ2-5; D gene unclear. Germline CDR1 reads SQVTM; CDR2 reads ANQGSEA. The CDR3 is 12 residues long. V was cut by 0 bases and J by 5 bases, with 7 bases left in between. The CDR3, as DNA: TGCAGCGTTGAAGAAGGGTCGGAGACCCAGTACTTC. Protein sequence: CSVEEGSETQYF.

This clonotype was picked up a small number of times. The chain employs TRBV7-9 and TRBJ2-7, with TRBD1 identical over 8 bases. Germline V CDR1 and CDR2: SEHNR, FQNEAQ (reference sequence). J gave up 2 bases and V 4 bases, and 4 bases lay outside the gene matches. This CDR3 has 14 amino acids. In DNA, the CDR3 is TGTGCCAGCAGCTACGACAGGGGCACCTACGAGCAGTACTTC. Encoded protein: CASSYDRGTYEQYF.

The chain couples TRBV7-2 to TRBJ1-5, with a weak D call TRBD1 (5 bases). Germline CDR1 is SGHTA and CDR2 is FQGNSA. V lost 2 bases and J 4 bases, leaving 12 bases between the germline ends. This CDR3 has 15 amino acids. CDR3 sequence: CASSLFRQGNQPQHF. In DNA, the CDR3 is TGTGCCAGCAGCTTATTCAGGCAGGGAAATCAGCCCCAGCATTTT.